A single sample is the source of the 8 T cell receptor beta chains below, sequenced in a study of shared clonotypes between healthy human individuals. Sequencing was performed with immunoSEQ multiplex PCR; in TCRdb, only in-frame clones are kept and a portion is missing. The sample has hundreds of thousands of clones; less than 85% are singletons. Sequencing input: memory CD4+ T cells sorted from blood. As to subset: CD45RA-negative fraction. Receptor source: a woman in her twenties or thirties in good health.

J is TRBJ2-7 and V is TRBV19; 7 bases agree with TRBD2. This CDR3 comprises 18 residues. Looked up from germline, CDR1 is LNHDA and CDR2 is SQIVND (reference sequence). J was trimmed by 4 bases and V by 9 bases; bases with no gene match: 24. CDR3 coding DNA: TGTGCCAGAAGTGTAGGGGCCCATACAAGCGGGGAACGGTACGAGCAGTACTTC. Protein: CARSVGAHTSGERYEQYF.

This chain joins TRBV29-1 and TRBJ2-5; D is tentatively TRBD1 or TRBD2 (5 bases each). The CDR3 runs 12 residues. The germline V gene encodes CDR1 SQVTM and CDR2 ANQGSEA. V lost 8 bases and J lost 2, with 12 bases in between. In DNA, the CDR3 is TGCAGCCTACGGGACGTACAAGAGACCCAGTACTTC. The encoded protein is CSLRDVQETQYF. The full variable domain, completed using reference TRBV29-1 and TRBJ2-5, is SAVISQKPSRDICQRGTSLTIQCQVDSQVTMMFWYRQQPGQSLTLIATANQGSEATYESGFVIDKFPISRPNLTFSTLTVSNMSPEDSSIYLCSLRDVQETQYFGPGTRLLVL.

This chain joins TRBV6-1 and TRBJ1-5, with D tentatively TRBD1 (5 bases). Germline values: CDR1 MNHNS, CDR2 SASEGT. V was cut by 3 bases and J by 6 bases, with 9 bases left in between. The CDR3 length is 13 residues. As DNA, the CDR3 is TGTGCCAGCAGTGACAGGGAGGTTCAGCCCCAGCATTTT. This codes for CASSDREVQPQHF.

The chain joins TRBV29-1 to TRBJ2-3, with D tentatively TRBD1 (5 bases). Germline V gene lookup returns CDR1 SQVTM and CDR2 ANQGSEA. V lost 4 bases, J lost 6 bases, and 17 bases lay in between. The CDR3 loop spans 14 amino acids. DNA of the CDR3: TGCAGCGTTGGGAAGGGGTATACCGAGGATACGCAGTATTTT. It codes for CSVGKGYTEDTQYF.

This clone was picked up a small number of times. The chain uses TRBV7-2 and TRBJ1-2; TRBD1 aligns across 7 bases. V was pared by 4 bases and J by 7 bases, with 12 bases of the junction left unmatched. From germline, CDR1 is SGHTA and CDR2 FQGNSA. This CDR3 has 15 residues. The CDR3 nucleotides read TGTGCCAGCAGCTCGAGACAGGGTTCAAGAAGTGGCTACACCTTC. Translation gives CASSSRQGSRSGYTF.

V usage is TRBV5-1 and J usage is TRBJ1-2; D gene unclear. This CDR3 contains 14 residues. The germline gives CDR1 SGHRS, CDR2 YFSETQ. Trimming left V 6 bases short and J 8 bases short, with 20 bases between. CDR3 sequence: CASNARPAVEGYTF. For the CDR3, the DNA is TGCGCCAGCAACGCACGACCGGCTGTCGAAGGCTACACCTTC.

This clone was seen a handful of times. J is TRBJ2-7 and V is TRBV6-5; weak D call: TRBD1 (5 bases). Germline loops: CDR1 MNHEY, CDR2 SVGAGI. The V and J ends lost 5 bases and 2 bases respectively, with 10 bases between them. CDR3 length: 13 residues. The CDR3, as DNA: TGTGCCAGCAGTACCGGACATGCCTACGAGCAGTACTTC. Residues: CASSTGHAYEQYF.

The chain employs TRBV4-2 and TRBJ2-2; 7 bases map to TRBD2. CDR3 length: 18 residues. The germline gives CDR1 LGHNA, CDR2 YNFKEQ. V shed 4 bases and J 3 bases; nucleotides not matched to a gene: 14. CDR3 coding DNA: TGTGCCAGCAGCCCCCCCGGTTTGAACGGGAGGTACACCGGGGAGCTGTTTTTT. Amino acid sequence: CASSPPGLNGRYTGELFF.